What follows are 7 T cell receptor beta chains derived from one specimen sequenced in a study of blood T cells in healthy people across ages. Primers used in a second PCR of about 6 to 11 cycles were a sample-barcoded 5' primer and a J-beta primer mix. One entry per CDR3 protein, called by TCRdb with MiXCR from the 5' RACE reads. Here the sample spans over 1,200,000 distinct CDR3 sequences, roughly 59% being singletons. The specimen was blood. The source is a man younger than 35 in good health.

As DNA, the CDR3 is TGTGCCAGCAGCGGGACTAGCGTGATCATTCAGTACTTC. As protein: CASSGTSVIIQYF. The chain employs TRBV12-3 or TRBV12-4 and TRBJ2-4; 10 bases map to TRBD2. Unmatched junction bases numbered 5, after V lost 6 bases and J lost 9 bases. The CDR3 is made up of 13 amino acids.

V and J are TRBV19 and TRBJ2-1, with 8 bases fitting TRBD1. The CDR3 sequence is 15 residues long. Germline CDR1 and CDR2: LNHDA and SQIVND (reference sequence). Trimming at V came to 8 bases and at J to 0 bases, leaving 6 bases not matched to a gene. CDR3 bases: TGTGCCAGTCGACAGGGGACTCTCTCCTACAATGAGCAGTTCTTC. Encoded protein: CASRQGTLSYNEQFF.

The J gene is TRBJ2-3, the V gene TRBV7-8, with 11 bases aligning to TRBD1. The V segment lost 1 base and the J segment 4 bases; nucleotides outside the gene matches: 10. From germline, CDR1 is SGHVS and CDR2 FQNEAQ. CDR3 size: 18 residues. In nucleotides, the CDR3 is TGTGCCAGCAGCTTAGTGATTGTGGGACAGGGGGACCCAGATACGCAGTATTTT. Translating it yields CASSLVIVGQGDPDTQYF.

This clonotype appeared a few times. CDR3 coding DNA: TGTGCCAGCAGCCACCGGGGACAGGGGTACGAGCAGTACTTC. This translates into CASSHRGQGYEQYF. The chain is built from TRBV14 and TRBJ2-7, with 10 positions matching TRBD1. J was trimmed by 4 bases and V by 3 bases; bases with no gene match: 3. Germline loops: CDR1 SGHDN, CDR2 FVKESK. CDR3 length: 14 amino acids.

In its sample, this clonotype was seen many times. The V gene is TRBV9, the J gene TRBJ1-5, with TRBD1 identical over 7 bases. Germline V gene lookup returns CDR1 SGDLS and CDR2 YYNGEE. Trimming at V came to 0 bases and at J to 3 bases, leaving 3 bases not matched to a gene. The length of the CDR3 is 15 residues. This CDR3 reads CASSVGGGNNQPQHF. The CDR3 DNA is TGTGCCAGCAGCGTAGGAGGGGGCAACAATCAGCCCCAGCATTTT.

For the CDR3, the DNA is TGTGCCAGCAGTTTAATGCTAGCGGGAGGAACAAATGAGCAGTTCTTC. Amino acid sequence: CASSLMLAGGTNEQFF. The chain couples TRBV27 to TRBJ2-1; 11 bases map to TRBD2. The CDR3 runs to 16 residues. V trimming: 2 bases; J trimming: 7 bases; junction bases outside the gene matches: 7. The germline CDR1 and CDR2 sequences are MNHEY and SMNVEV (reference sequence).

The V gene is TRBV29-1, the J gene TRBJ1-3; D gene ambiguous. Between the trimmed V and J ends, which lost 1 base and 0 bases, there was a span of 13 bases. CDR1 is SQVTM and CDR2 is ANQGSEA in the germline V gene. The CDR3 consists of 16 residues. In nucleotides, the CDR3 is TGCAGCGTTGAAGCCAGGACCGAATTCTCTGGAAACACCATATATTTT. As protein: CSVEARTEFSGNTIYF.